Each of the 27 T cell receptor beta chains below was sequenced from the same sample in a study of T cells in Graves' hyperthyroidism and ophthalmopathy. Using RNA transcripts as the source, TCR beta CDR3 regions were amplified. Initially, a first-round RT-PCR of the TCR CDR3 employed the HTBI primer set. TCRdb used MiXCR to reprocess the multiplex PCR reads, holding one entry per CDR3 protein. The repertoire has 300,000 to 350,000 distinct CDR3 sequences, approximately 13% of them found once; the top ten carry 20% to 25%. The source material was blood. These receptors all stem from a woman aged 30 to 39 with Graves' hyperthyroidism.

The chain carries TRBV24-1 and TRBJ2-3; 7 bases line up with TRBD1. The length of the CDR3 is 16 residues. Germline CDR1 reads KGHDR; CDR2 reads SFDVKD. V shed 3 bases and J 4 bases; nucleotides not matched to a gene: 9. DNA of the CDR3: TGTGCCACCAGTGATAGTGGACAGGATCTTCCAGATACGCAGTATTTT. Its translation: CATSDSGQDLPDTQYF.

The chain recombines TRBV5-1 with TRBJ2-7; tentatively, D is TRBD2 (6 bases). Trimming removed 3 bases from V and 7 bases from J, with 20 bases in between. The CDR3 runs 15 residues. The germline V gene encodes CDR1 SGHRS and CDR2 YFSETQ. This CDR3 reads CASSYGGGAREEQYF. The CDR3 DNA reads TGCGCCAGCAGCTACGGCGGCGGGGCCCGAGAGGAGCAGTACTTC.

The rearrangement links TRBV2 to TRBJ2-1, with D tentatively TRBD2 (5 bases). V gave up 6 bases and J gave up 9 bases, with 21 bases separating them. The CDR3 length is 15 residues. Germline assignment: CDR1 SNHLY and CDR2 FYNNEI. DNA of the CDR3: TGTGCCAGCAGGCGGGCTAGAGGTGGAGAGGGTGAGCAGTTCTTC. Translated: CASRRARGGEGEQFF.

This clonotype occurred many times. The chain links TRBV28 to TRBJ2-1; a possible D gene is TRBD1 (5 bases). The CDR3 has 16 residues. V was clipped by 7 bases and J by 1 base, with 17 bases between them. CDR1 is MDHEN, CDR2 SYDVKM, per germline. In DNA form, the CDR3 reads TGTGCCAGCATCCAAGGTGGGGCTAAGTCCTACAATGAGCAGTTCTTC. It encodes CASIQGGAKSYNEQFF. Using reference TRBV28 and TRBJ2-1 for the parts outside the CDR3, the full variable domain is DVKVTQSSRYLVKRTGEKVFLECVQDMDHENMFWYRQDPGLGLRLIYFSYDVKMKEKGDIPEGYSVSREKKERFSLILESASTNQTSMYLCASIQGGAKSYNEQFFGPGTRLTVL.

Worth noting for this clonotype: Germline is not matched at one junction end, which may reflect a read error. V usage is TRBV30 and J usage is TRBJ2-7; no reliable D call. Germline V gene lookup returns CDR1 GTSNPN and CDR2 SVGIG (reference sequence). This CDR3 is 13 amino acids long. The CDR3 region is CGWSVSGRYEQYF. For the CDR3, the DNA is TGTGGCTGGAGTGTATCTGGCCGCTACGAGCAGTACTTC.

V and J are TRBV6-1 and TRBJ2-1; 10 bases agree with TRBD2. The CDR3 totals 15 residues. The germline CDR1 and CDR2 sequences are MNHNS and SASEGT. J gave up 6 bases and V 6 bases, and 8 bases lay outside the gene matches. The CDR3 protein is CASSHIAGGSNEQFF. The CDR3 DNA follows: TGTGCCAGCAGCCACATAGCGGGAGGCTCCAATGAGCAGTTCTTC.

With regard to this clonotype: This clone may be a read error of a much larger clone one base away. The chain combines TRBV11-2 with TRBJ2-5, with D perhaps matching TRBD2 (6 bases). Per germline, CDR1 SGHAT and CDR2 FQNNGV. The CDR3 totals 15 residues. CDR3 in amino acids: CASSSIAEWEEAQYF. In DNA form, the CDR3 reads TGTGCCAGCAGCTCAATAGCGGAGTGGGAAGAGGCCCAGTACTTC.

This clonotype was seen a handful of times. This chain connects TRBV29-1 to TRBJ1-2; 8 nucleotides line up with TRBD1. Germline V gene sequence: CDR1 SQVTM, CDR2 ANQGSEA. This CDR3 is built from 11 residues. V was pared by 7 bases and J by 4 bases, with 2 bases of the junction left unmatched. The CDR3 protein is CSAGQGYGYTF. Here the CDR3 DNA reads TGCAGCGCCGGACAGGGCTATGGCTACACCTTC.

Ten or more counts support this clonotype. The chain is built from TRBV2 and TRBJ1-2, with 7 nucleotides matching TRBD1. This CDR3 is built from 12 residues. V lost 6 bases and J lost 4; bases outside the gene matches: 2. The germline gives CDR1 SNHLY, CDR2 FYNNEI. The CDR3 DNA follows: TGTGCCAGCAGGAGACAGGGCTATGGCTACACCTTC. Translated: CASRRQGYGYTF.

This clonotype occurred many times. The V gene is TRBV28, the J gene TRBJ1-1, with a possible D match to TRBD1 (5 bases). CDR1 and CDR2 (germline): MDHEN, SYDVKM. The CDR3 runs 14 residues. The CDR3 nucleotides read TGTGCGACAGCCTCCCGGATAAGGAACACTGAAGCTTTCTTT. It encodes CATASRIRNTEAFF.

This clonotype was seen a few times. The CDR3 DNA is TGTGCCAGCAGTTCAGATCAGGGGGGCAATCAGCCCCAGCATTTT. Protein: CASSSDQGGNQPQHF. The chain uses TRBV6-1 and TRBJ1-5; 7 bases agree with TRBD1. CDR1 and CDR2 (germline): MNHNS, SASEGT. V was pared by 5 bases and J by 2 bases, with 6 bases of the junction left unmatched. The CDR3 runs 15 residues.

The genes are TRBV19 and TRBJ2-2, with 9 bases lining up with TRBD2. Germline lookup yields CDR1 LNHDA and CDR2 SQIVND (reference sequence). This CDR3 has 19 amino acids. V shed 4 bases and J 2 bases; nucleotides not matched to a gene: 14. The CDR3 region is CASSRGPLAGRRNTGELFF. DNA of the CDR3: TGTGCCAGTAGTAGAGGGCCGCTAGCGGGACGCCGAAACACCGGGGAGCTGTTTTTT.

This clonotype was counted many times. This rearrangement joins TRBV19 to TRBJ2-5, with 16 bases fitting TRBD2. From germline, CDR1 is LNHDA and CDR2 SQIVND (reference sequence). CDR3 length equals 18 residues. V lost 3 bases, J lost 5 bases, and 9 bases stayed unmatched. The CDR3 is CASSMWGLAGGPAETQYF. CDR3 nucleotide sequence: TGTGCCAGTAGTATGTGGGGACTAGCGGGAGGGCCGGCGGAGACCCAGTACTTC.

This clonotype was recorded at least ten times. The chain has TRBV12-3 or TRBV12-4 and TRBJ1-1; D call uncertain. V lost 11 bases and J 0 bases, leaving 10 bases between the germline ends. The CDR3 loop spans 12 amino acids. The CDR3 sequence: CASGAMNTEAFF. The DNA for the CDR3 is TGTGCCTCAGGAGCAATGAACACTGAAGCTTTCTTT.

This clonotype was found many times. V and J are TRBV11-2 and TRBJ2-1; 11 nucleotides line up with TRBD2. V lost 5 bases, J lost 7 bases, and 7 bases stayed unmatched. The length of the CDR3 is 15 residues. Germline values: CDR1 SGHAT, CDR2 FQNNGV. This chain's CDR3 is CASSMTSGARNEQFF. The CDR3 region has the DNA TGTGCCAGCAGCATGACTAGCGGGGCTAGGAATGAGCAGTTCTTC.

This clonotype was counted between two and nine times. The V call is TRBV10-1, the J call TRBJ2-1; 10 nucleotides align to TRBD2. The V and J ends lost 3 bases and 9 bases, in that order; junction bases with no gene match: 11. Germline values: CDR1 WNHNN, CDR2 SYGVQD (reference sequence). The CDR3 is 16 residues long. CDR3 sequence: CASSDQGLAPFGEQFF. The DNA of the CDR3 is TGCGCCAGCAGTGATCAGGGACTAGCGCCTTTCGGTGAGCAGTTCTTC.

J is TRBJ2-2 and V is TRBV19; TRBD1 or TRBD2 may be the D gene (5 bases each). The germline V and J ends were trimmed by 7 bases and 3 bases, with 15 bases remaining between them. The germline gives CDR1 LNHDA, CDR2 SQIVND (reference sequence). The CDR3 consists of 15 residues. CDR3 in DNA: TGTGCCAGTACCCTAGAGTTGGGGGACACCGGGGAGCTGTTTTTT. This translates into CASTLELGDTGELFF.

This clonotype showed up many times. The chain combines TRBV7-9 with TRBJ1-2; a possible D gene is TRBD1 (5 bases). Germline CDR1 and CDR2: SEHNR and FQNEAQ (reference sequence). V shed 3 bases and J shed 3 bases, with 17 bases lying between them. The CDR3 totals 16 residues. The CDR3 bases are TGTGCCAGCAGCTTTGTAGGGGCCCGAGCCCACTATGGCTACACCTTC. It codes for CASSFVGARAHYGYTF.

This clonotype was found a few times. The chain links TRBV20-1 to TRBJ2-7; 10 positions agree with TRBD1. The CDR3 is 14 amino acids. V was clipped by 0 bases and J by 6 bases; unmatched bases: 5. Germline CDR1 is DFQATT and CDR2 is SNEGSKA (reference sequence). DNA for the CDR3: TGCAGTGCTAGAGATGGGACAGGGGCCGTCGAGCAGTACTTC. Translation gives CSARDGTGAVEQYF.

The rearrangement uses TRBV25-1 and TRBJ1-2, with TRBD1 matching 8 bases. CDR1 and CDR2 from the germline V gene are MGHDK and SYGVNS. The CDR3 length is 15 residues. With 3 bases clipped from V and 4 bases from J, the junction kept 7 bases outside the gene matches. CDR3 in amino acids: CASSETGERLYGYTF. The CDR3 coding sequence is TGTGCCAGCAGTGAGACAGGGGAGCGCCTCTATGGCTACACCTTC.

The chain is built from TRBV6-2 or TRBV6-3 and TRBJ2-7; 7 bases align to TRBD1. The CDR3 totals 17 residues. CDR1 is MNHEY and CDR2 is SVGEGT in the germline V gene. The J segment lost 2 bases and the V segment lost 4 bases, leaving 14 bases of the junction unmatched. The CDR3 coding sequence is TGTGCCAGCAGTTCTTTTAGGATGGACAGGTCCACCTACGAGCAGTACTTC. Amino acids: CASSSFRMDRSTYEQYF.

This clonotype was observed a few times. As DNA, the CDR3 is TGTGCCAGCAGCTTGGATAAACGAGTGAGGGGGCGAGATACGCAGTATTTT. Its protein is CASSLDKRVRGRDTQYF. The J gene is TRBJ2-3, the V gene TRBV5-4; the match to TRBD1 covers 7 bases. Germline V gene sequence: CDR1 SGHNT, CDR2 YYREEE (reference sequence). This CDR3 comprises 17 residues. J was trimmed by 5 bases and V by 0 bases; bases with no gene match: 12.

DNA of the CDR3: TGCGCCAGCAGCCAAGTCAGGGAGTCCTACAATGAGCAGTTCTTC. Its translation is CASSQVRESYNEQFF. The gene calls are TRBV4-1 and TRBJ2-1; D possibly matches TRBD1 or TRBD2 (5 bases each). CDR1 is MGHRA, CDR2 YSYEKL, per germline. This CDR3 has 15 amino acids. V shed 1 base and J shed 1 base, with 8 bases lying between them.

This clonotype was seen many times. The rearrangement uses TRBV28 and TRBJ1-2; D is perhaps TRBD1 (6 bases). The CDR3 runs to 14 residues. V lost 6 bases and J 2 bases, leaving 13 bases between the germline ends. Germline V lookup: CDR1 MDHEN, CDR2 SYDVKM. CDR3 amino acids: CASRSGALNYGYTF. CDR3 coding DNA: TGTGCCAGCAGATCGGGGGCTCTGAACTATGGCTACACCTTC.

Only a few counts were recorded for this clonotype. The chain joins TRBV20-1 to TRBJ1-2; no clear D. The CDR3 covers 10 residues. Germline values: CDR1 DFQATT, CDR2 SNEGSKA (reference sequence). V lost 5 bases and J 4 bases, leaving 5 bases between the germline ends. CDR3 region: CSALAYGYTF. The DNA of the CDR3 is TGCAGTGCTCTCGCCTATGGCTACACCTTC.

In its sample, this clonotype was seen a few times. The rearrangement uses TRBV6-1 and TRBJ1-1; D might be TRBD1 (5 bases). The CDR3 length is 16 residues. Germline V gene lookup returns CDR1 MNHNS and CDR2 SASEGT. V was pared by 2 bases and J by 3 bases, with 16 bases between. For the CDR3, the DNA is TGTGCCAGCAGTGAACCGACGAGGGCAGGGTACACTGAAGCTTTCTTT. It encodes CASSEPTRAGYTEAFF.

This clonotype showed up many times. The rearrangement joins TRBV6-1 to TRBJ2-1, with TRBD2 matching 7 bases. V was pared by 8 bases and J by 4 bases, with 11 bases of the junction left unmatched. Germline V gene lookup returns CDR1 MNHNS and CDR2 SASEGT. The CDR3 is made up of 15 amino acids. The DNA for the CDR3 is TGTGCCAGCGTTGGGGCTAGCGGTACATACAATGAGCAGTTCTTC. Residues: CASVGASGTYNEQFF.